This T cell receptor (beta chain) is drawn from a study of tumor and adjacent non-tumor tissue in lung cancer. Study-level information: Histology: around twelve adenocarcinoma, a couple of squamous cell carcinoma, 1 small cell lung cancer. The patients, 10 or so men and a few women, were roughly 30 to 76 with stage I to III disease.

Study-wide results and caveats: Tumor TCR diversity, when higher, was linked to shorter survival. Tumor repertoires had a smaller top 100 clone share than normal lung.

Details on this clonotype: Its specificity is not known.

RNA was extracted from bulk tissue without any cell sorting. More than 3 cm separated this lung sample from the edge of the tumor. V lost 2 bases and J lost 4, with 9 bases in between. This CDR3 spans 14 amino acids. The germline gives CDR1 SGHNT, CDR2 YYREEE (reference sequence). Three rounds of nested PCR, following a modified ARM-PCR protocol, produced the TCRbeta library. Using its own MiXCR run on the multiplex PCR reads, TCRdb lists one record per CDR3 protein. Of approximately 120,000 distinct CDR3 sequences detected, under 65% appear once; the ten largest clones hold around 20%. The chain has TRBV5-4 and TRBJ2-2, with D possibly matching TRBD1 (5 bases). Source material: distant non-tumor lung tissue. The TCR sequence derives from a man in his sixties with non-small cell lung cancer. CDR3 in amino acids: CASSLGEVTGELFF. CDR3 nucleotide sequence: TGTGCCAGCAGCTTAGGGGAAGTCACCGGGGAGCTGTTTTTT.